This entry features one T cell receptor (beta chain) sequence. Its antigen is currently unknown. Sample barcodes and UMIs were carried by the TCR alpha and TCR beta cDNA libraries that 5'RACE generated with constant-segment primers. TCRdb independently ran MiXCR on the 5' RACE reads; one entry per CDR3 protein. The sample shows about 120,000 distinct CDR3 sequences, about 24% of them seen only once. J lost 5 bases, V lost 3 bases, and 14 bases had no gene match. CDR1 is SGHDT and CDR2 is YYEEEE in the germline V gene. CDR3 length equals 17 residues. This record comes from a study of T-cell memory formation after mild COVID-19. Study conclusions and caveats: Of the contracting clones, CD4+ ones lay mainly in CM and EM, and CD8+ ones in EMRA.

Sequencing input: PBMCs or a T cell subset sorted from them (not recorded which). The chain carries TRBV5-6 and TRBJ2-7; 10 nucleotides align to TRBD2. This sequence was found in a man between 18 and 35 years old who had mild COVID-19 (a few samples of this study predate the infection). Cell type and time point are not known. The CDR3 nucleotides read TGTGCCAGCAGCTCCCCGGGGCTAGCGGGGGTTCGGAACGAGCAGTACTTC. The encoded protein is CASSSPGLAGVRNEQYF. The variable domain in full, completed from reference TRBV5-6 and TRBJ2-7, reads DAGVTQSPTHLIKTRGQQVTLRCSPKSGHDTVSWYQQALGQGPQFIFQYYEEEERQRGNFPDRFSGHQFPNYSSELNVNALLLGDSALYLCASSSPGLAGVRNEQYFGPGTRLTVT.